This is a list of T cell receptor beta chains from one sample in a study of pediatric ulcerative colitis. The data were produced by immunoSEQ multiplex PCR, yet TCRdb's version contains in-frame clones alone and is incomplete. The data show roughly 70,000 clones, with about 90% seen just once and approximately 3.7% held by the top ten. Sequencing used blood. The receptors were sampled from a boy younger than 18 with severe ulcerative colitis. The CDR3 runs from the conserved cysteine through the conserved F or W. A D gene is named only where the DNA matches it firmly. A clone size is listed for some rows: how often the clone was seen (once, few, many), or a class if it is expanded.

once TRBJ2-1 TRBD1 TRBV5-1 TGCGCCAGCAGCTTGCTGGACAGGGGGGTCGGCAATGAGCAGTTCTTC CASSLLDRGVGNEQFF
- TRBJ2-1 - TRBV7-9 TGTGCCTACAACGGGGGCATCAGCAATGAGCAGTTCTTC CAYNGGISNEQFF
- TRBJ2-3 TRBD2 TRBV5-4 TGTGCCAGCAGCTCTGGCGGGAGAAGCACAGATACGCAGTATTTT CASSSGGRSTDTQYF
- TRBJ2-1 - TRBV11-3 TGTGCCAGCAGCTTAGTTGGCACCAGTGAGCAGTTCTTC CASSLVGTSEQFF
few TRBJ1-5 - TRBV6-5 TGTGCCAGCTCCAGGGGTTGGGGCAATCAGCCCCAGCATTTT CASSRGWGNQPQHF
- TRBJ2-2 - TRBV6-6 TGTGCCACCATGCGGGGTTTGAACACCGGGGAGCTGTTTTTT CATMRGLNTGELFF
- TRBJ2-1 TRBD2 TRBV5-1 TGCGCCAGCAGCTTGGGGCGGGAGGGGTTTAATCGCAATGAGCAGTTCTTC CASSLGREGFNRNEQFF
few TRBJ1-1 - TRBV19 TGTGCCAGTCAACGAATAACAGCTCTGAACACTGAAGCTTTCTTT CASQRITALNTEAFF
- TRBJ2-5 - TRBV6-5 TGTGCCAGCAGTTGGTGGGGTAATGGCGTGGAAGAGACCCAGTACTTC CASSWWGNGVEETQYF
- TRBJ1-5 - TRBV10-3 TGTGCCATCAGTCAATGGGGGGGCTCCGATCAGCCCCAGCATTTT CAISQWGGSDQPQHF
- TRBJ1-2 TRBD1 TRBV18 TGTGCCAGCTCACCAGTCACAGGGGCCCCTCCTAACTATGGCTACACCTTC CASSPVTGAPPNYGYTF
- TRBJ2-7 TRBD1 TRBV9 TGTGCCAGCAGCGTGGGACAGAACTCCTACGAGCAGTACTTC CASSVGQNSYEQYF
- TRBJ2-3 TRBD2 TRBV6-4 TGTGCCAGCAGACTGACTAGCGGTAGGCCCACAGATACGCAGTATTTT CASRLTSGRPTDTQYF
- TRBJ2-1 TRBD1 TRBV11-2 TGTGCCAGCAGCTTGGTTGGACAGGGGGCCGGGGATGAGCAGTTCTTC CASSLVGQGAGDEQFF
- TRBJ2-3 TRBD2 TRBV5-4 TGTGCCAGCAGCAAGCTAGCGGGGGGGGACACAGATACGCAGTATTTT CASSKLAGGDTDTQYF
- TRBJ2-5 TRBD2 TRBV4-1 TGCGCCAGCAGCCAAGATCGCGGGACTAGCGGGGTAGAAGAGACCCAGTACTTC CASSQDRGTSGVEETQYF
- TRBJ2-2 - TRBV7-2 TGTGCCAGCAGCTTACAAAGTGGCACCGGGGAGCTGTTTTTT CASSLQSGTGELFF
- TRBJ1-2 - TRBV14 TGTGCCAGCAGCCAAGGAACTTATGGCTACACCTTC CASSQGTYGYTF
- TRBJ2-7 TRBD1 TRBV7-9 TGTGCCAGCAGCCAAGGACAGGGTCTCGAGCAGTACTTC CASSQGQGLEQYF
- TRBJ2-2 - TRBV9 TGTGCCAGTACCGTTTCCGTCACCGGGGAGCTGTTTTTT CASTVSVTGELFF
- TRBJ2-1 - TRBV9 TGTGCCAGCAGCGTAGTAGGAAACAATGAGCAGTTCTTC CASSVVGNNEQFF
few TRBJ1-5 - TRBV4-1 TGCGCCAGCAGCCAAGACGAGGTTCAGCCCCAGCATTTT CASSQDEVQPQHF
- TRBJ2-1 - TRBV2 TGTGCCAGCAGCCACGGGTCGGTTGAGCAGTTCTTC CASSHGSVEQFF
once TRBJ2-1 - TRBV30 TGTGCCTGGAGTGTACTTTTAGACAATGAGCAGTTCTTC CAWSVLLDNEQFF
- TRBJ2-7 TRBD2 TRBV29-1 TGCAGCGTTCGCGGCGGGAGCGACGAGCAGTACTTC CSVRGGSDEQYF
- TRBJ2-7 - TRBV19 TGTGCCAGTAGTCCGGGACCCACCTACGAGCAGTACTTC CASSPGPTYEQYF
- TRBJ2-2 TRBD2 TRBV5-1 TGCGCCAGCAGCCAGCGGACTAGCACCGGGGAGCTGTTTTTT CASSQRTSTGELFF
- TRBJ1-2 - TRBV5-4 TGTGCCAGCAGCGTACCGGGCCATCCTAACTATGGCTACACCTTC CASSVPGHPNYGYTF
- TRBJ2-5 - TRBV6-5 TGTGCCAGCAGTTACGCAGACAGAGTCCAAGAGACCCAGTACTTC CASSYADRVQETQYF
- TRBJ1-3 - TRBV29-1 TGCAGCGTAGCCCCTCTTGGCGACGGAAACACCATATATTTT CSVAPLGDGNTIYF
- TRBJ2-3 - TRBV7-2 TGTGCCAGCAGCTTAGACGTCGGCGGCCGAGGGTATACGCAGTATTTT CASSLDVGGRGYTQYF
- TRBJ2-3 TRBD2 TRBV6-5 TGTGCCAGCAGCCCCGGACTAGCCGGCACAGATACGCAGTATTTT CASSPGLAGTDTQYF
once TRBJ2-1 - TRBV21-1 TGTGCCAGCAGACGGACTAGGGTGTTTCCGTTCTTC CASRRTRVFPFF